This TCR beta chain was sequenced during a study of STAT5B mutations in CD4+ large granular lymphocyte leukemia. Study results and caveats: 8/27 top patient clones versus 2/35 control clones were TRBV06-family.

Produced via immunoSEQ multiplex PCR; TCRdb's table is partial and in-frame only. The sample has tens of thousands of clones; about two thirds are singletons. Regarding this clone: Antigen unknown.

From germline, CDR1 is SGDLS and CDR2 YYNGEE. Trimming took 3 bases from V and 7 from J, leaving 17 bases between them. The CDR3 runs to 15 residues. Input material: CD4+ T cells from blood buffy coats. V gene TRBV9 combines with J gene TRBJ1-5; D possibly corresponds to TRBD1 (6 bases). The sequence was collected from a human donor in good health. The CDR3 spells CASSASDRSKQPQHF. The DNA of the CDR3 is TGTGCCAGCAGCGCCTCTGACAGGTCGAAACAGCCCCAGCATTTT.